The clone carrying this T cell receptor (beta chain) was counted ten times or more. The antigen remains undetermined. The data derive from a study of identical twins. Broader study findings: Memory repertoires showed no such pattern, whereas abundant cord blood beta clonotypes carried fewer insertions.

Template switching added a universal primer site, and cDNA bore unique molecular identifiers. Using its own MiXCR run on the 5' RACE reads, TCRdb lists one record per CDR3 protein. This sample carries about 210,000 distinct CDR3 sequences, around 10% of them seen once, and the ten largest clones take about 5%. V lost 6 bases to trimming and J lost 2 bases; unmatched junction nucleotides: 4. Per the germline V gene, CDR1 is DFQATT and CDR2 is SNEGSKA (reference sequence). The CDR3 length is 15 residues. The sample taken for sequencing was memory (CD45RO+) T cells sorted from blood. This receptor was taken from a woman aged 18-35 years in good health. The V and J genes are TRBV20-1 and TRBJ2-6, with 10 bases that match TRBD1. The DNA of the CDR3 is TGCAGTGCCCGGGACAGGGGAACTGGGGCCAACGTCCTGACTTTC. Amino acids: CSARDRGTGANVLTF.